Listed below are T cell receptor beta chains from one sample, sequenced in a study of CD4 T cells in relation to SARS-CoV-2 and coronaviruses. Antigen specificity for these receptors is unknown. Libraries were prepared by immunoSEQ multiplex PCR; TCRdb keeps only in-frame clonotypes and omits some of them. The table records 15,000 to 20,000 clones, around 70% of them present only once. The specimen was CD4+ T cells from PBMCs, cultured in vitro. Every receptor here comes from a human donor in good health. The CDR3 runs from the conserved cysteine through the conserved F or W. The D gene is left open where the match is weak. Where a row states a size, it is once, few, many or the class of an expanded clone; other rows omit it.

size	V	D	J	DNA	CDR3
few	TRBV5-1	TRBD2	TRBJ2-1	TGCGCCAGCAGCTCGGGACCCCTGGGCGGGAGGGCCTACAATGAGCAGTTCTTC	CASSSGPLGGRAYNEQFF
-	TRBV2	-	TRBJ1-1	TGTGCCAGCAGCCTTTTGCAGGGATTAGGGAACACTGAAGCTTTCTTT	CASSLLQGLGNTEAFF
-	TRBV5-4	TRBD1	TRBJ1-2	TGTGCCAGCAGCCGGGACAGCTATGGCTACACCTTC	CASSRDSYGYTF
-	TRBV6-5	-	TRBJ2-5	TGTGCCAGCAGCAGGGGACAAGGGGAGACCCAGTACTTC	CASSRGQGETQYF
-	TRBV7-2	-	TRBJ2-1	TGTGCCAGCAGTGCCCCGGGACTCAGATTGAATGAGCAGTTCTTC	CASSAPGLRLNEQFF
-	TRBV7-3	TRBD2	TRBJ2-7	TGTGCCAGCAGCCCAAGCGGGGGCCGGGGCGAGCAGTACTTC	CASSPSGGRGEQYF
-	TRBV28	TRBD1	TRBJ1-5	TGTGCCAGCAGCTGGCAGGGGGGCAATCAGCCCCAGCATTTT	CASSWQGGNQPQHF
-	TRBV5-4	TRBD2	TRBJ2-3	TGTGCCAGCAGCTGGGATAGCGGGAGCGCAGATACGCAGTATTTT	CASSWDSGSADTQYF
-	TRBV25-1	-	TRBJ2-7	TGTGCCAGCAGTGTGCCGGGGGAGCAGTACTTC	CASSVPGEQYF
-	TRBV10-2	-	TRBJ2-5	TGCGCCAGCACGGTGCGTAGCGGTGCGACCCAGTACTTC	CASTVRSGATQYF
-	TRBV20-1	TRBD2	TRBJ2-3	TGCAGTGCTAGTACCCCCGTCAGCGGGAGGGCCGTACCGGCCACAGATACGCAGTATTTT	CSASTPVSGRAVPATDTQYF
-	TRBV19	TRBD2	TRBJ2-1	TGTGCCAGTAGTACCCAGGGACTAGCGGGAGGCTCCTACAATGAGCAGTTCTTC	CASSTQGLAGGSYNEQFF
few	TRBV4-2	-	TRBJ1-5	TGTGCCAGCAGCCAAGAGGAAGGGACTCAGCCCCAGCATTTT	CASSQEEGTQPQHF
-	TRBV30	-	TRBJ2-6	TGTGCCTGGAGTCCCTCGTTTGGGCTCTCTGGGGCCAACGTCCTGACTTTC	CAWSPSFGLSGANVLTF
-	TRBV10-3	TRBD2	TRBJ2-2	TGTGCCATCAGTGACGCGGGAGCGAACACCGGGGAGCTGTTTTTT	CAISDAGANTGELFF
-	TRBV2	TRBD1	TRBJ1-1	TGTGCCAGCAGCAACCGACAGGGGGCAACTGAAGCTTTCTTT	CASSNRQGATEAFF
-	TRBV5-1	TRBD2	TRBJ2-1	TGCGCCAGCAGCCTAGCGGGAGGGTTTGGAAATGAGCAGTTCTTC	CASSLAGGFGNEQFF
large	TRBV9	-	TRBJ2-2	TGTGCCAGCAGCGTAACCCCGACTAGAGTCACCGGGGAGCTGTTTTTT	CASSVTPTRVTGELFF